This paragraph covers one T cell receptor beta chain sequence. What it binds is unknown. This CDR3 is also generated by other DNA sequences in the sample. This record belongs to a study of siplizumab effects on memory and regulatory T cells. This table comes from immunoSEQ multiplex PCR, and its TCRdb copy is limited to in-frame clones, with some not included. The sample records roughly 69,000 clones, 70% to 90% being singletons. CDR3 length equals 11 residues. V trimming: 6 bases; J trimming: 4 bases; junction bases outside the gene matches: 0. Germline V gene lookup returns CDR1 LNHDA and CDR2 SQIVND (reference sequence). Notes on the study in general: Siplizumab produced a significant drop in alloreactive sequences attributable to unstimulated CD4+ memory cells. Neither a naive nor a memory phenotype was assignable to roughly 75-97% of proliferating CD4+ or CD8+ clones.

The TCR comes from a human donor in good health. Sequenced: memory CD4+ T cells sorted from blood. The chain has TRBV19 and TRBJ2-7; 7 nucleotides agree with TRBD1. CDR3 protein: CASSRGYEQYF. The CDR3 DNA is TGTGCCAGTAGCAGGGGGTACGAGCAGTACTTC.